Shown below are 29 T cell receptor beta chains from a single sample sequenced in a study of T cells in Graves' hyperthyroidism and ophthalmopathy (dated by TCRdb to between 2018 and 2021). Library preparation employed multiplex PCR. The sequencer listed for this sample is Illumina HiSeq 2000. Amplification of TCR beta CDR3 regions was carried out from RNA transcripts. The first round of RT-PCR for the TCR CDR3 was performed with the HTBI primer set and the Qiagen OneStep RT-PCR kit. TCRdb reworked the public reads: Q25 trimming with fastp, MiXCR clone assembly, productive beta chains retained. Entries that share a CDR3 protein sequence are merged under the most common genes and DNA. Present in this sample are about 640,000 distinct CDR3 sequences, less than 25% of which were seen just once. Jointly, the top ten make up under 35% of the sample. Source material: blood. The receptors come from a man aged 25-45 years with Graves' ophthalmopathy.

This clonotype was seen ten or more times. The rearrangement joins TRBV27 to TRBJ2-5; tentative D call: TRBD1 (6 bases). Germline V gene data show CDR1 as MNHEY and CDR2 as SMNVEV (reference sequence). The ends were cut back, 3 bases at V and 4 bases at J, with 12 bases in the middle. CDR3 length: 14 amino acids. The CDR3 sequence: CASSFGAGVETQYF. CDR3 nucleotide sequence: TGTGCCAGCAGTTTCGGGGCAGGGGTAGAGACCCAGTACTTC.

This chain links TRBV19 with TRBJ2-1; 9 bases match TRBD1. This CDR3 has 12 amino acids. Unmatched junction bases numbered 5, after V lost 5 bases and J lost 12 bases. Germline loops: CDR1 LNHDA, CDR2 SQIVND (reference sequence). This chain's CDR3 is CASSLGTGPQFF. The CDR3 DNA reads TGTGCCAGTAGTCTAGGGACAGGGCCGCAGTTCTTC.

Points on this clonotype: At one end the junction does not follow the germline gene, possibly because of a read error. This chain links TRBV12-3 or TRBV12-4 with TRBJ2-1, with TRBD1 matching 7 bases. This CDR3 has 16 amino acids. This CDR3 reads CASNLDLGTAYNEQFF. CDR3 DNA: TGTGCCAGCAATTTAGACCTTGGGACAGCCTACAATGAGCAGTTCTTC.

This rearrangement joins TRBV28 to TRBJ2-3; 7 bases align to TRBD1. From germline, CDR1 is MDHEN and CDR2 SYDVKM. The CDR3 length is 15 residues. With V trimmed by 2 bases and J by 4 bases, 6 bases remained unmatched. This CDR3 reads CASSLIGGEADTQYF. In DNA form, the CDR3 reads TGTGCCAGCAGTTTAATAGGGGGCGAGGCAGATACGCAGTATTTT.

CDR3 DNA: TGCAGTGCTAGAGAGAGCACAGAACACGGCTACACCTTC. Translating gives CSARESTEHGYTF. The chain employs TRBV20-1 and TRBJ1-2; no reliable D call. Trimming removed 0 bases from V and 8 bases from J, with 13 bases in between. Germline values: CDR1 DFQATT, CDR2 SNEGSKA (reference sequence). There are 13 residues in the CDR3.

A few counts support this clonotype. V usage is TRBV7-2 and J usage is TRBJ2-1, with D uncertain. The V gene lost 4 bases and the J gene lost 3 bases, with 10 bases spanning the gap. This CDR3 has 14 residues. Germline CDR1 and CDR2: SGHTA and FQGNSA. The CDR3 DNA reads TGTGCCAGCAGCTCACCGACTGGCTACAATGAGCAGTTCTTC. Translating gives CASSSPTGYNEQFF.

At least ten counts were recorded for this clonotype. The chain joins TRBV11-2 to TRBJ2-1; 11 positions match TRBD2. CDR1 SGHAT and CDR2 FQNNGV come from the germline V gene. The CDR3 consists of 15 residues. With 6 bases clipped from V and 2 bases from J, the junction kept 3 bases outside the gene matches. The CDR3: CASSSGLAAYNEQFF. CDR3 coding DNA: TGTGCCAGCAGTTCGGGACTAGCGGCCTACAATGAGCAGTTCTTC.

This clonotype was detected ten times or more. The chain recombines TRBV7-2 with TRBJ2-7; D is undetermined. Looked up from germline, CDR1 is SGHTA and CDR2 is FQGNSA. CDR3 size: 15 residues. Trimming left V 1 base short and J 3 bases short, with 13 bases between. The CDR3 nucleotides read TGTGCCAGCAGCTTAGGACATGAACGGATCTACGAGCAGTACTTC. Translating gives CASSLGHERIYEQYF.

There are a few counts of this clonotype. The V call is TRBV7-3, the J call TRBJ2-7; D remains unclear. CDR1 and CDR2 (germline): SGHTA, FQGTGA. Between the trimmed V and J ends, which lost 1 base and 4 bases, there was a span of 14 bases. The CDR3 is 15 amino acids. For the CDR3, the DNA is TGTGCCAGCAGCTTAATGCCAGCAAGCCCTTACGAGCAGTACTTC. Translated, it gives CASSLMPASPYEQYF.

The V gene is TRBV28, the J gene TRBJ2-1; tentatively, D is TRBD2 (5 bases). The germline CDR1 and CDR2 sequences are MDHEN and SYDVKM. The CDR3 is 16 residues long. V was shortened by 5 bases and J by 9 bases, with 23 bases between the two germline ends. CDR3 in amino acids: CASSLTLGLAMSEQFF. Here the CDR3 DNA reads TGTGCCAGCAGTCTGACCTTAGGGCTAGCTATGAGTGAGCAGTTCTTC.

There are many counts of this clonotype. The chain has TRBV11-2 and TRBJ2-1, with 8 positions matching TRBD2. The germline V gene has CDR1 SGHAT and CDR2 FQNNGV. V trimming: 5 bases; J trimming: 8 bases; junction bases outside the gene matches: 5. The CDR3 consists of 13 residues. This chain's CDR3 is CASSRILADEQFF. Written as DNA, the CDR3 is TGTGCCAGCAGCAGAATACTAGCGGATGAGCAGTTCTTC.

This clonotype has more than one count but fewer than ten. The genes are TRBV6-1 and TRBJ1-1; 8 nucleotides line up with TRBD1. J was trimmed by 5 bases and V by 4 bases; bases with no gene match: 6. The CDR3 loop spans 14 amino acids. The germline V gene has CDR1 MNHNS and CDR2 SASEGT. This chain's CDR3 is CASSVTGVSTEAFF. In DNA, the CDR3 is TGTGCCAGCAGTGTGACAGGGGTTTCGACTGAAGCTTTCTTT.

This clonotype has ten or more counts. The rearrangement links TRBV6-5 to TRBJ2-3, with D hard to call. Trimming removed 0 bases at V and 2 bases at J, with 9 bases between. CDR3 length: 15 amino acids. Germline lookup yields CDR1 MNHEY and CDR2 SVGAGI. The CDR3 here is CASSYSARSTDTQYF. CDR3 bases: TGTGCCAGCAGTTACTCTGCCAGGTCCACAGATACGCAGTATTTT.

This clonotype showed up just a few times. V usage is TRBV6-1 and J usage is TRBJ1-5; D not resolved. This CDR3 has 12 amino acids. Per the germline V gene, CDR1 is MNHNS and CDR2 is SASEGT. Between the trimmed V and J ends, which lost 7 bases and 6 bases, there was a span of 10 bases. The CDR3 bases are TGTGCCAGCAATTGGCACGGTCAGCCCCAGCATTTT. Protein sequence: CASNWHGQPQHF.

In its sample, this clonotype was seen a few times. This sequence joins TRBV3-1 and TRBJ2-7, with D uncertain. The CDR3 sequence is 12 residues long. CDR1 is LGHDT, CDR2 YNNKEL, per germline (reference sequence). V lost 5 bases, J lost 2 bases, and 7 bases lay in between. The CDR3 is CASSANPYEQYF. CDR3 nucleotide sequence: TGTGCCAGCAGCGCTAATCCCTACGAGCAGTACTTC.

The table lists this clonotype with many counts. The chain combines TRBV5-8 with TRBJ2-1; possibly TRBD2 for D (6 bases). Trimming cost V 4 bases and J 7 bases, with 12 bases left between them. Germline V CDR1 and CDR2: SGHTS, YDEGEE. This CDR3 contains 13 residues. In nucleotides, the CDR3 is TGTGCCAGCAGCCCCCTCGGGGGTAATGAGCAGTTCTTC. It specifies CASSPLGGNEQFF.

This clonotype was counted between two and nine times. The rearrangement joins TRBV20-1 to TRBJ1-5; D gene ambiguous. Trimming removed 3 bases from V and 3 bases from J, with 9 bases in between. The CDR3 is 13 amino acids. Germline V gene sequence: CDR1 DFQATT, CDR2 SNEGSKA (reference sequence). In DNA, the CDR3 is TGCAGTGCTAGCTGGAAGTCCAATCAGCCCCAGCATTTT. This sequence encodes CSASWKSNQPQHF.

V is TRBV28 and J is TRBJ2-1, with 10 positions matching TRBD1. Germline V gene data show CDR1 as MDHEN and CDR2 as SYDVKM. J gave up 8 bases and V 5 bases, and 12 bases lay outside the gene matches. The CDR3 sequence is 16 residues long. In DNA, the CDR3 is TGTGCCAGCAGTACCCGACAGGGGGCCCAATACGATGAGCAGTTCTTC. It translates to CASSTRQGAQYDEQFF.

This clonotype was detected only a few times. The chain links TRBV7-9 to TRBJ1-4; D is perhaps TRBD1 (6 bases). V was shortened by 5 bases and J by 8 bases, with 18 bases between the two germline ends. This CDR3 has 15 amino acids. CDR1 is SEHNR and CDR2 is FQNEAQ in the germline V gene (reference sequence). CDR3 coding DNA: TGTGCCAGCAGCCCGAAAGGGGGGTACGCGGAAAAACTGTTTTTT. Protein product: CASSPKGGYAEKLFF. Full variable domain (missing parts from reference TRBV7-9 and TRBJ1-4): DTGVSQNPRHKITKRGQNVTFRCDPISEHNRLYWYRQTLGQGPEFLTYFQNEAQLEKSRLLSDRFSAERPKGSFSTLEIQRTEQGDSAMYLCASSPKGGYAEKLFFGSGTQLSVL.

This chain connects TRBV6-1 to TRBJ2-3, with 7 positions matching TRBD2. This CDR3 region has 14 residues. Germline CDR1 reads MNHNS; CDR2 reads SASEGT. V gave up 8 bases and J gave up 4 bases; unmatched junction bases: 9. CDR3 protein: CASQPTSVADTQYF. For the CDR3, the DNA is TGTGCCAGCCAACCAACTAGCGTGGCAGATACGCAGTATTTT.

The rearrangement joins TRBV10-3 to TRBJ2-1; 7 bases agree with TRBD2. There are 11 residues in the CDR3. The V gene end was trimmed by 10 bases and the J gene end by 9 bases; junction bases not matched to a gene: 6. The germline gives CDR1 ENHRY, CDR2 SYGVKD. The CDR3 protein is CATLGEGEQFF. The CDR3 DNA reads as TGTGCCACCTTGGGGGAGGGTGAGCAGTTCTTC.

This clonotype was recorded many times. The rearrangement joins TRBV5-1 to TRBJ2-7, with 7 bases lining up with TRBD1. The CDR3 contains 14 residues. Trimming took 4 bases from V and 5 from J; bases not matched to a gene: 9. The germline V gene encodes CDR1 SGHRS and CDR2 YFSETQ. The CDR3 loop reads CASSVDRVADEQYF. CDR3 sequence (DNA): TGCGCCAGCAGCGTCGACAGGGTCGCCGACGAGCAGTACTTC.

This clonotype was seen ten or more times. The CDR3, as DNA: TGTGCCAGCACCGCCAGCGGGCCCTCAGGGGCCACCGGGGAGCTGTTTTTT. Its protein product is CASTASGPSGATGELFF. The chain couples TRBV28 to TRBJ2-2, with D tentatively TRBD1 or TRBD2 (6 bases each). The CDR3 runs 17 residues. Trimming shortened V by 7 bases and J by 4 bases, and 22 bases separated the two germline ends. Germline values: CDR1 MDHEN, CDR2 SYDVKM.

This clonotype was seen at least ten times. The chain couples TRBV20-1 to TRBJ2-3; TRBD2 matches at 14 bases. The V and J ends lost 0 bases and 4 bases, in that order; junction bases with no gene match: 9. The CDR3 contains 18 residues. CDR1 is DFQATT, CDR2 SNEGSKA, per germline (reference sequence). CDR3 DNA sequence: TGCAGTGCTAGAGATTTGACTAGCGGGAGGGCCGCGGCAGATACGCAGTATTTT. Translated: CSARDLTSGRAAADTQYF.

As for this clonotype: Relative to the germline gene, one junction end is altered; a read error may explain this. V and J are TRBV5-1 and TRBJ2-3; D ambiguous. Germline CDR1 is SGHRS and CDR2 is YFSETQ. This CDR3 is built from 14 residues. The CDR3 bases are TGCACCAGCAGCTTAGATCGGGCTACCACTACGCAGTATTTT. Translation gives CTSSLDRATTTQYF.

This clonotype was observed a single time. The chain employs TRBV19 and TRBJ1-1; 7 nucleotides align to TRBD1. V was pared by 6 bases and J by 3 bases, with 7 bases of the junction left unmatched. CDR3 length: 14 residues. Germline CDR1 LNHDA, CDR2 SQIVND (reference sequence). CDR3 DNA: TGTGCCAGTAGGGTAACAGGGGTCGACACTGAAGCTTTCTTT. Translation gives CASRVTGVDTEAFF.

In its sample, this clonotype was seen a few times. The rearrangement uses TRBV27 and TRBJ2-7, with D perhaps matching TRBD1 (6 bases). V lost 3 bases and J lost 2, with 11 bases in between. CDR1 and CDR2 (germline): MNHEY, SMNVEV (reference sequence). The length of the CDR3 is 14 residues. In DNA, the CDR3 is TGTGCCAGCAGTTTCGTCGGACAGCCCTACGAGCAGTACTTC. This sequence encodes CASSFVGQPYEQYF.

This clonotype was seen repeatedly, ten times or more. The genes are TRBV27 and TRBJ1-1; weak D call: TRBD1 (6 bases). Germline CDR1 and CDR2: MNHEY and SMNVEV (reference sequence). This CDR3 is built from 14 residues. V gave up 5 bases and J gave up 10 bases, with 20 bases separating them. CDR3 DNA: TGTGCCAGCAGTGTAGTCGGGGGGCGCCGAGGAGCTTTCTTT. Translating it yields CASSVVGGRRGAFF.

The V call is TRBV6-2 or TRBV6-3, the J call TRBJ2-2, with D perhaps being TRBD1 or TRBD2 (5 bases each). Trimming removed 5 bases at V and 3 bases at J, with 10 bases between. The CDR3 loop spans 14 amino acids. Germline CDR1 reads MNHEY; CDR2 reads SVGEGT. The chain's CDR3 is CASSQLGDTGELFF. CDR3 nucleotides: TGTGCCAGCAGTCAACTAGGGGACACCGGGGAGCTGTTTTTT.